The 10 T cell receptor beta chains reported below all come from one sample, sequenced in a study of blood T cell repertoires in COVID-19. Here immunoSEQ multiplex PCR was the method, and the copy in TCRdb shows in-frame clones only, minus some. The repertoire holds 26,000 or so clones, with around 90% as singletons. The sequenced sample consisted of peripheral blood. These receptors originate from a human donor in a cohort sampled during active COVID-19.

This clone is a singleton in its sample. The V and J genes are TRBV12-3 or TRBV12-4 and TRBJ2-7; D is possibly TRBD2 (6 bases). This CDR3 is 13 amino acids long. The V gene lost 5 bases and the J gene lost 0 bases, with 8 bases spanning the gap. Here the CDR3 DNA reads TGTGCCAGCAGTCGGGACTTCTCCTACGAGCAGTACTTC. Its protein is CASSRDFSYEQYF.

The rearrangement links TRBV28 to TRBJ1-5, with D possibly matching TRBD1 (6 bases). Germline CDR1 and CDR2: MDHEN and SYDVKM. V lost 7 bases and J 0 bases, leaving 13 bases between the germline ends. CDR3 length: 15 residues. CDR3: CASTGGHYSNQPQHF. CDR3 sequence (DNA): TGTGCCAGCACGGGGGGACACTATAGCAATCAGCCCCAGCATTTT.

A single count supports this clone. CDR3 amino acids: CASSVEAAYNEQFF. The CDR3 region has the DNA TGTGCCAGCAGTGTGGAGGCAGCCTACAATGAGCAGTTCTTC. The genes are TRBV2 and TRBJ2-1, with a possible D match to TRBD2 (5 bases). CDR1 SNHLY and CDR2 FYNNEI come from the germline V gene. V was cut by 4 bases and J by 2 bases, with 9 bases left in between. CDR3 length: 14 amino acids.

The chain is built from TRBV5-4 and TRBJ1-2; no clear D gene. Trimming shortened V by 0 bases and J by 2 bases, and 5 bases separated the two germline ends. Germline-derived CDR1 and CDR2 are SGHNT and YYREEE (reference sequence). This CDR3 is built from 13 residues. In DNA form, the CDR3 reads TGTGCCAGCAGCTTGGATAGCAACTATGGCTACACCTTC. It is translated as CASSLDSNYGYTF.

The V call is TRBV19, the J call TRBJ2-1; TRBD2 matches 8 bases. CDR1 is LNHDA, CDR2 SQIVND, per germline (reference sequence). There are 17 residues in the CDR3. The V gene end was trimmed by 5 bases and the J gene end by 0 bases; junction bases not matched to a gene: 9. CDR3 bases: TGTGCCAGTAGTGCGAGCGGGAGCCATTCCTCCTACAATGAGCAGTTCTTC. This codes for CASSASGSHSSYNEQFF.

The CDR3 sequence: CSVSGNRGPNTEAFF. Here the CDR3 DNA reads TGCAGCGTTTCGGGGAACAGGGGGCCGAACACTGAAGCTTTCTTT. The chain carries TRBV29-1 and TRBJ1-1; the match to TRBD1 covers 9 bases. This CDR3 is built from 15 residues. Germline trimming cut 5 bases from V and 1 base from J; bases unmatched to any gene: 8. The germline gives CDR1 SQVTM, CDR2 ANQGSEA.

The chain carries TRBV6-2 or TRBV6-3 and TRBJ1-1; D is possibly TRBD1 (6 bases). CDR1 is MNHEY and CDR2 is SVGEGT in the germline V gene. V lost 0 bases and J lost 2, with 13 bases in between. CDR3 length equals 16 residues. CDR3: CASSYSTGVGNTEAFF. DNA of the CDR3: TGTGCCAGCAGTTACTCGACAGGAGTGGGAAACACTGAAGCTTTCTTT.

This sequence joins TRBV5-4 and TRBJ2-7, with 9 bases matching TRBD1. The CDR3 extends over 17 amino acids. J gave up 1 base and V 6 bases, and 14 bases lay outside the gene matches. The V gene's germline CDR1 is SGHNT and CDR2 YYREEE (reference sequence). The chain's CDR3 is CASTLLIGGQGSYEQYF. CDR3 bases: TGTGCCAGCACCCTCCTGATTGGGGGACAGGGATCCTACGAGCAGTACTTC. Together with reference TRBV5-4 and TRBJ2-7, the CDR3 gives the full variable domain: ETGVTQSPTHLIKTRGQQVTLRCSSQSGHNTVSWYQQALGQGPQFIFQYYREEENGRGNFPPRFSGLQFPNYSSELNVNALELDDSALYLCASTLLIGGQGSYEQYFGPGTRLTVT.

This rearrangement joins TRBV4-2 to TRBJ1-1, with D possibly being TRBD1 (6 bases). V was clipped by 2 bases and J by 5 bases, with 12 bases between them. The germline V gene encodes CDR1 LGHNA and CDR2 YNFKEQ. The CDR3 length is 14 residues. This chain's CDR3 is CASSQPSGETEAFF. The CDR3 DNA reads TGTGCCAGCAGCCAACCTTCAGGGGAAACTGAAGCTTTCTTT.

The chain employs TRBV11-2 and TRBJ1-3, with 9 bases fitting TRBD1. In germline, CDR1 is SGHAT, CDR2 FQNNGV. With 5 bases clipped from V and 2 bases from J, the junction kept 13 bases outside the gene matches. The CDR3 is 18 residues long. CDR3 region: CASSGSGTGLLTGNTIYF. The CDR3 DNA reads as TGTGCCAGCAGCGGATCCGGGACAGGGCTTCTGACTGGAAACACCATATATTTT.